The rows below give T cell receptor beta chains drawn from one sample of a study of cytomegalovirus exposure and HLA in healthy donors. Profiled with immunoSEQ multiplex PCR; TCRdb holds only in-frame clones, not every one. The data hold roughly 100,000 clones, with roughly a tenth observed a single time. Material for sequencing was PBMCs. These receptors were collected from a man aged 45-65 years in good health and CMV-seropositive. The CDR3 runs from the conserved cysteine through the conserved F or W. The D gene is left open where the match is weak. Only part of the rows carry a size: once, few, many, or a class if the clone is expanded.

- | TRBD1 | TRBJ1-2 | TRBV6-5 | CASSSGQGTGGYTF | TGTGCCAGCAGTTCCGGACAGGGTACGGGAGGCTACACCTTC
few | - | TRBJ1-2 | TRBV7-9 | CASSKLREDGYTF | TGTGCCAGCAGCAAACTCAGGGAAGATGGCTACACCTTC
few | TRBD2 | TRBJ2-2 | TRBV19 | CATRSSGRGNTGELFF | TGTGCCACCCGATCTAGCGGGAGGGGGAACACCGGGGAGCTGTTTTTT
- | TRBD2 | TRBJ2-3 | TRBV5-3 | CARSLLQREGRINPTDTQYF | TGTGCCAGAAGCTTGTTGCAGCGGGAGGGTCGTATTAACCCCACAGATACGCAGTATTTT
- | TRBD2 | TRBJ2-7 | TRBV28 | CASSFPLRAGRGEQYF | TGTGCCAGCAGTTTCCCATTGAGAGCAGGGAGGGGCGAGCAGTACTTC
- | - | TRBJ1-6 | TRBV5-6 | CASSLARDRRPISGSPLHF | TGTGCCAGCAGCTTGGCCCGAGACAGGAGGCCGATAAGTGGTTCACCCCTCCACTTT
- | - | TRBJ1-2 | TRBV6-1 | CASSGEGPRSYGYTF | TGTGCCAGCAGTGGAGAGGGCCCTCGGAGTTATGGCTACACCTTC
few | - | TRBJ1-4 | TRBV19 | CASKNRAGASNEKLFF | TGTGCCAGTAAAAATAGAGCGGGGGCGAGTAATGAAAAACTGTTTTTT
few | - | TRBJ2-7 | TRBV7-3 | CASSLNQFYEQYF | TGTGCCAGCAGCTTAAATCAGTTTTACGAGCAGTACTTC
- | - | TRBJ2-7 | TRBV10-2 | CASSTGNEQYF | TGCGCCAGCAGTACAGGGAACGAGCAGTACTTC
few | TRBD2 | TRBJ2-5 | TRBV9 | CASTASGNSQETQYF | TGTGCCAGCACGGCTAGCGGGAATAGCCAAGAGACCCAGTACTTC
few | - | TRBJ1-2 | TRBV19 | CASMDSGREYGYTF | TGTGCCAGCATGGACAGCGGCAGGGAATATGGCTACACCTTC
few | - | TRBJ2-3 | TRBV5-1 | CASRPDGASTDTQYF | TGCGCCAGCAGACCTGACGGAGCTAGCACAGATACGCAGTATTTT
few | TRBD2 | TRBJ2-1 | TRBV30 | CAWRGPGLVSYNEQFF | TGTGCCTGGAGGGGTCCGGGACTAGTCTCCTACAATGAGCAGTTCTTC
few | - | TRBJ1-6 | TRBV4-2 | CASSQETGSSDRYSPLHF | TGTGCCAGCAGCCAAGAAACGGGGTCATCCGATCGCTATTCACCCCTCCACTTT
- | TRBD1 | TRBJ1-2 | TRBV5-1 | CASSLDRGHYGYTF | TGCGCCAGCAGCTTGGACAGGGGACACTATGGCTACACCTTC
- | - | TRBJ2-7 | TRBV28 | CASTQSAGRVHEQYF | TGTGCCAGCACTCAATCAGCGGGTCGGGTCCACGAGCAGTACTTC
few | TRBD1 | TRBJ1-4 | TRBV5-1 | CASSLAVGTGGEKLFF | TGCGCCAGCAGCTTGGCGGTTGGGACAGGGGGTGAAAAACTGTTTTTT
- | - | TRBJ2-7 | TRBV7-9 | CASSSIAFGSVSYEQYF | TGTGCCAGCAGCTCAATCGCGTTCGGGAGCGTGTCCTACGAGCAGTACTTC
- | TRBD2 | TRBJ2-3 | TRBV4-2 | CASSQGLSSGIGTDTQYF | TGTGCCAGCAGTCAGGGTCTGTCTAGCGGGATAGGCACAGATACGCAGTATTTT
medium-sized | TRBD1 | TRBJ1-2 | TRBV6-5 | CASSYQTGGSYGYTF | TGTGCCAGCAGTTACCAGACAGGGGGCAGCTATGGCTACACCTTC
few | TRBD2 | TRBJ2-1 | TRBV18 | CASSSGLATNEQFF | TGTGCCAGCTCAAGTGGACTAGCGACCAATGAGCAGTTCTTC
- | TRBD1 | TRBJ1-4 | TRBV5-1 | CASSLGGSGTGNNEKLFF | TGCGCCAGCAGCTTGGGGGGCTCCGGGACAGGGAATAATGAAAAACTGTTTTTT
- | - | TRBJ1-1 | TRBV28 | CASSLLGESAEAFF | TGTGCCAGCAGTTTACTCGGTGAATCGGCTGAAGCTTTCTTT
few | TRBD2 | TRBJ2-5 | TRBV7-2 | CASSARGGREQYF | TGTGCCAGCAGCGCCCGGGGGGGGCGAGAGCAGTACTTC
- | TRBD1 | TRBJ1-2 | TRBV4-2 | CASSQGAGGLVGYTF | TGTGCCAGCAGCCAAGGGGCAGGGGGCCTAGTTGGCTACACCTTC
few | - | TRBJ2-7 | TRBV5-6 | CASSFRGSYEQYF | TGTGCCAGCAGCTTCAGGGGATCCTACGAGCAGTACTTC
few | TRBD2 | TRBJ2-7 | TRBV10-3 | CAISESRLGGGEEQYF | TGTGCCATCAGTGAGTCGAGGTTGGGGGGGGGAGAGGAGCAGTACTTC
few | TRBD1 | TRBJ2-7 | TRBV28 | CASRSIPGTGGTYEQYF | TGTGCCAGCAGATCGATCCCCGGGACAGGGGGCACCTACGAGCAGTACTTC